These T cell receptor beta chains were read from a single sample in a study of CD8 T cells in ankylosing spondylitis. Using its own MiXCR run on the 5' RACE reads, TCRdb lists one record per CDR3 protein. The sample has 300,000 to 350,000 distinct CDR3 sequences, less than 25% seen once. The sequencing input was blood, either unsorted or a sorted T cell fraction (not recorded which). Receptors were obtained from a female donor with ankylosing spondylitis or in good health (not recorded which). Both conserved end residues are part of each CDR3. D genes are given only for firm matches. Clone size is shown for a subset of rows, as once, few, many or a class of expanded clone.

v_gene: TRBV24-1; j_gene: TRBJ2-1; d_gene: NA; abundance: NA; CDR3aa: CATSSRRTGNNEQFF; CDR3nt: TGTGCCACCAGTTCGAGACGGACGGGAAACAATGAGCAGTTCTTC
v_gene: TRBV20-1; j_gene: TRBJ2-1; d_gene: NA; abundance: few; CDR3aa: CSASARLRGNYNEQFF; CDR3nt: TGCAGTGCTAGCGCCCGACTGCGGGGAAACTACAATGAGCAGTTCTTC
v_gene: TRBV10-3; j_gene: TRBJ1-2; d_gene: NA; abundance: many; CDR3aa: CASTGVYGYTF; CDR3nt: TGTGCCTCTACGGGGGTTTATGGCTACACCTTC
v_gene: TRBV29-1; j_gene: TRBJ1-1; d_gene: NA; abundance: many; CDR3aa: CSVDEGHTSMNTEAFF; CDR3nt: TGCAGCGTTGACGAGGGACATACCTCAATGAACACTGAAGCTTTCTTT
v_gene: TRBV20-1; j_gene: TRBJ2-7; d_gene: TRBD2; abundance: NA; CDR3aa: CSAGLAGGGDFYEQYF; CDR3nt: TGCAGTGCAGGACTAGCGGGAGGAGGGGACTTCTACGAGCAGTACTTC
v_gene: TRBV7-2; j_gene: TRBJ2-1; d_gene: NA; abundance: few; CDR3aa: CASSLVGVGEQFF; CDR3nt: TGTGCCAGCAGCTTAGTTGGGGTTGGTGAGCAGTTCTTC
v_gene: TRBV24-1; j_gene: TRBJ2-3; d_gene: NA; abundance: NA; CDR3aa: CATSDLHLGNTQYF; CDR3nt: TGTGCCACCAGTGATTTGCACCTCGGCAATACGCAGTATTTT
v_gene: TRBV5-1; j_gene: TRBJ1-1; d_gene: NA; abundance: NA; CDR3aa: CASSLTGSNTEAFF; CDR3nt: TGCGCCAGCAGCTTGACAGGGTCGAACACTGAAGCTTTCTTT
v_gene: TRBV12-3/TRBV12-4; j_gene: TRBJ1-5; d_gene: NA; abundance: few; CDR3aa: CASSSSSVSNQPQHF; CDR3nt: TGTGCCAGCAGTTCTAGTTCGGTTAGCAATCAGCCCCAGCATTTT
v_gene: TRBV29-1; j_gene: TRBJ2-7; d_gene: NA; abundance: NA; CDR3aa: CSVVYGMTYEQYF; CDR3nt: TGCAGCGTTGTATACGGAATGACCTACGAGCAGTACTTC
v_gene: TRBV11-2; j_gene: TRBJ1-2; d_gene: TRBD1; abundance: NA; CDR3aa: CASSLQSGARGRSVNYGYTF; CDR3nt: TGTGCCAGCAGCTTACAATCCGGGGCCAGGGGGCGAAGTGTTAACTATGGCTACACCTTC
v_gene: TRBV28; j_gene: TRBJ1-1; d_gene: TRBD1; abundance: many; CDR3aa: CASRGTGRRTEAFF; CDR3nt: TGTGCCAGCAGGGGGACAGGGCGACGCACTGAAGCTTTCTTT
v_gene: TRBV14; j_gene: TRBJ2-7; d_gene: NA; abundance: NA; CDR3aa: CASSTRDFSGGEQYF; CDR3nt: TGTGCCAGCAGCACCCGGGACTTCTCCGGGGGCGAGCAGTACTTC
v_gene: TRBV12-3/TRBV12-4; j_gene: TRBJ1-5; d_gene: NA; abundance: few; CDR3aa: CASRLSNQPQHF; CDR3nt: TGTGCCAGCAGGCTAAGCAATCAGCCCCAGCATTTT
v_gene: TRBV14; j_gene: TRBJ2-1; d_gene: TRBD2; abundance: NA; CDR3aa: CASSHGLAGGYNEQFF; CDR3nt: TGTGCCAGCAGCCACGGACTAGCGGGAGGGTACAATGAGCAGTTCTTC
v_gene: TRBV6-2/TRBV6-3; j_gene: TRBJ2-7; d_gene: NA; abundance: NA; CDR3aa: CASSHLDEQYF; CDR3nt: TGTGCCAGCAGTCACTTGGACGAGCAGTACTTC
v_gene: TRBV7-8; j_gene: TRBJ2-7; d_gene: NA; abundance: many; CDR3aa: CASSLEGRAGLYEQYF; CDR3nt: TGTGCCAGCAGCTTAGAAGGTCGAGCGGGTCTCTACGAGCAGTACTTC
v_gene: TRBV20-1; j_gene: TRBJ2-3; d_gene: NA; abundance: few; CDR3aa: CSASGPTDTQYF; CDR3nt: TGCAGTGCTAGTGGTCCCACAGATACGCAGTATTTT
v_gene: TRBV29-1; j_gene: TRBJ2-7; d_gene: NA; abundance: many; CDR3aa: CSVTSAGSYEQYF; CDR3nt: TGCAGCGTCACCTCTGCGGGCTCCTACGAGCAGTACTTC
v_gene: TRBV6-1; j_gene: TRBJ2-7; d_gene: NA; abundance: few; CDR3aa: CASSDVVKQYF; CDR3nt: TGTGCCAGCAGTGACGTCGTCAAGCAGTACTTC
v_gene: TRBV11-2; j_gene: TRBJ2-3; d_gene: TRBD2; abundance: NA; CDR3aa: CASSPGLAGKDTQYF; CDR3nt: TGTGCCAGCAGCCCCGGACTAGCGGGGAAAGATACGCAGTATTTT
v_gene: TRBV12-3/TRBV12-4; j_gene: TRBJ1-2; d_gene: NA; abundance: NA; CDR3aa: CASSFGGQGYSDYGYTF; CDR3nt: TGTGCCAGCAGTTTTGGGGGACAAGGCTACTCGGACTATGGCTACACCTTC
v_gene: TRBV7-8; j_gene: TRBJ2-7; d_gene: TRBD2; abundance: NA; CDR3aa: CASSLREGLSEQYF; CDR3nt: TGTGCCAGCAGCTTGAGGGAGGGCCTCTCCGAGCAGTACTTC
v_gene: TRBV5-6; j_gene: TRBJ1-1; d_gene: NA; abundance: NA; CDR3aa: CASRGWGSATEAFF; CDR3nt: TGTGCCAGCAGGGGATGGGGGTCGGCGACTGAAGCTTTCTTT
v_gene: TRBV3-1; j_gene: TRBJ2-1; d_gene: NA; abundance: NA; CDR3aa: CASSQAFYNEQFF; CDR3nt: TGTGCCAGCAGCCAAGCCTTCTACAATGAGCAGTTCTTC
v_gene: TRBV29-1; j_gene: TRBJ1-1; d_gene: NA; abundance: NA; CDR3aa: CSVGAGRYTEAFF; CDR3nt: TGCAGCGTGGGGGCAGGGAGGTACACTGAAGCTTTCTTT
v_gene: TRBV6-5; j_gene: TRBJ1-2; d_gene: NA; abundance: NA; CDR3aa: CASRPGVGGYTF; CDR3nt: TGTGCCAGCAGGCCGGGGGTTGGTGGCTACACCTTC
v_gene: TRBV7-2; j_gene: TRBJ2-1; d_gene: TRBD1; abundance: few; CDR3aa: CASSSGQGAHEQFF; CDR3nt: TGTGCCAGCAGCTCGGGACAGGGGGCCCATGAGCAGTTCTTC
v_gene: TRBV14; j_gene: TRBJ2-5; d_gene: TRBD2; abundance: NA; CDR3aa: CASSQESGRARETQYF; CDR3nt: TGTGCCAGCAGCCAAGAGTCCGGGAGGGCACGGGAGACCCAGTACTTC
v_gene: TRBV10-3; j_gene: TRBJ2-2; d_gene: NA; abundance: NA; CDR3aa: CAIYRDNTGELFF; CDR3nt: TGTGCCATCTACAGGGATAACACCGGGGAGCTGTTTTTT
v_gene: TRBV12-3/TRBV12-4; j_gene: TRBJ1-1; d_gene: NA; abundance: few; CDR3aa: CASAPRAPPGAFF; CDR3nt: TGTGCCAGCGCCCCCCGGGCCCCACCCGGAGCTTTCTTT
v_gene: TRBV12-3/TRBV12-4; j_gene: TRBJ2-7; d_gene: NA; abundance: NA; CDR3aa: CASSFGSLALYEQYF; CDR3nt: TGTGCCAGCAGTTTCGGGTCCCTGGCCCTCTACGAGCAGTACTTC
v_gene: TRBV5-6; j_gene: TRBJ1-2; d_gene: TRBD1; abundance: NA; CDR3aa: CASSPPGQTKYYGYTF; CDR3nt: TGTGCCAGCAGCCCCCCGGGACAGACGAAATACTATGGCTACACCTTC
v_gene: TRBV27; j_gene: TRBJ2-4; d_gene: TRBD1; abundance: NA; CDR3aa: CASSLHHRQGSKNIQYF; CDR3nt: TGTGCCAGCAGTTTACACCATCGACAGGGGAGCAAAAACATTCAGTACTTC
v_gene: TRBV6-5; j_gene: TRBJ1-5; d_gene: TRBD1; abundance: NA; CDR3aa: CASSLDRDDQPQHF; CDR3nt: TGTGCCAGCAGTTTAGACAGGGACGATCAGCCCCAGCATTTT
v_gene: TRBV20-1; j_gene: TRBJ2-3; d_gene: NA; abundance: few; CDR3aa: CSARNYYTDTQYF; CDR3nt: TGCAGTGCTAGAAACTACTACACAGATACGCAGTATTTT